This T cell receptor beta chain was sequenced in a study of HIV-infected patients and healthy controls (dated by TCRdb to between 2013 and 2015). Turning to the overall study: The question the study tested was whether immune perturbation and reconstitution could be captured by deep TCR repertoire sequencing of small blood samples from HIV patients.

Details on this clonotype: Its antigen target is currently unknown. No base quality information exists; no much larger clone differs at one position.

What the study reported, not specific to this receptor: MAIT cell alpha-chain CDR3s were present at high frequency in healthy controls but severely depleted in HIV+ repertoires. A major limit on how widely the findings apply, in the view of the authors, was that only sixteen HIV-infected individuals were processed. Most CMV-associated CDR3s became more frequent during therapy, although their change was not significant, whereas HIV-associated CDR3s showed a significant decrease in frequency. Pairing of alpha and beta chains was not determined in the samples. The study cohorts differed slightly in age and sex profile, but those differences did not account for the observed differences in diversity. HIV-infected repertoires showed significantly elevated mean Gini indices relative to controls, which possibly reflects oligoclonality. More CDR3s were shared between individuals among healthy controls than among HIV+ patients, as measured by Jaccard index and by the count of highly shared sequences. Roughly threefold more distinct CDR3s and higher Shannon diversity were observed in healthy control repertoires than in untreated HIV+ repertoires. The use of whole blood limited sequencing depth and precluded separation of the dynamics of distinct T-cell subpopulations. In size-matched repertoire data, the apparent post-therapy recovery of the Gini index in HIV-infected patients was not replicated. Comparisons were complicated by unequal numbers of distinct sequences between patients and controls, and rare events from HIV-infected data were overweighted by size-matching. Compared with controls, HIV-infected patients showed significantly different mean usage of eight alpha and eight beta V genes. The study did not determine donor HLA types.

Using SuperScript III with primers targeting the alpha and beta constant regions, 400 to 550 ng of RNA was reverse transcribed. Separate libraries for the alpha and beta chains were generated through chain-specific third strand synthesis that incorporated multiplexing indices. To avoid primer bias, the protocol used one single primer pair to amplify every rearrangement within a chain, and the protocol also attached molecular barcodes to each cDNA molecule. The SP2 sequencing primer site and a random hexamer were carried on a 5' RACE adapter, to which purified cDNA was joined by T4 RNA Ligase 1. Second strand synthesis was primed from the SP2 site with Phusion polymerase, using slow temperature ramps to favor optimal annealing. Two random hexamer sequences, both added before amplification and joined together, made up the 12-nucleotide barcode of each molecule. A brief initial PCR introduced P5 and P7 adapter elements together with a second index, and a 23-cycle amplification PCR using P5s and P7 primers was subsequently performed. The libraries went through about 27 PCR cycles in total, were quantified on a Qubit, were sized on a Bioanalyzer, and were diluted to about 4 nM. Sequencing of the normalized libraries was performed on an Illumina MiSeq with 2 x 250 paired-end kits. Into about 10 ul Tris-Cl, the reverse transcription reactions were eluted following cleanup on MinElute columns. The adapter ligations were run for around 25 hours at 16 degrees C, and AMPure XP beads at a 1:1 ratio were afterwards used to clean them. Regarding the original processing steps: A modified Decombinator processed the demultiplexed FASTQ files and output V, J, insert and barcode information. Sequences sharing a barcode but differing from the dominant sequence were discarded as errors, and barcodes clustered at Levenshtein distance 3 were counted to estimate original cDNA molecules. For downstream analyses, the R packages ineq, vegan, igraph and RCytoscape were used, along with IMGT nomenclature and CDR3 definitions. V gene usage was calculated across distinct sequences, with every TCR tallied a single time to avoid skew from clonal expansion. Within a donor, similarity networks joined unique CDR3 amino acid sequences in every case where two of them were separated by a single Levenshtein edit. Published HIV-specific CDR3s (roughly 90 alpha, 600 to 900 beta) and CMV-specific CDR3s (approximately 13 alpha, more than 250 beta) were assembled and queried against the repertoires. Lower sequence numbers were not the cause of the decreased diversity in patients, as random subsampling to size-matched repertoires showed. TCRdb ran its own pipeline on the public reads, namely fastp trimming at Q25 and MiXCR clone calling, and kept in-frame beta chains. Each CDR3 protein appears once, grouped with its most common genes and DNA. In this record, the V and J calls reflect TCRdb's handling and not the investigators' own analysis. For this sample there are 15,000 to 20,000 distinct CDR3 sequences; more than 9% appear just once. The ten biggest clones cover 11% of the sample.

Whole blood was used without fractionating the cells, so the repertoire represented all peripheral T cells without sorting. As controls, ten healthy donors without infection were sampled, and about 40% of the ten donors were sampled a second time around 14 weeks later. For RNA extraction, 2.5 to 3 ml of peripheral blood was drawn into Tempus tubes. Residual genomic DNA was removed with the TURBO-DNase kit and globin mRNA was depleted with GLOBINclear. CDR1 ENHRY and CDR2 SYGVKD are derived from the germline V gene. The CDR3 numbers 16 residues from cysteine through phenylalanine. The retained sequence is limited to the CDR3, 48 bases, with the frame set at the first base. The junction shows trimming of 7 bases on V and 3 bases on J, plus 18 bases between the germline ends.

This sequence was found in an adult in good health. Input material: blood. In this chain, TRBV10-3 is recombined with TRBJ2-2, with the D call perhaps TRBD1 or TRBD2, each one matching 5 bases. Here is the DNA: TGTGCCATCAAGGGGACCCGGGCGGGTGACACCGGGGAGCTGTTTTTT. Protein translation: CAIKGTRAGDTGELFF.